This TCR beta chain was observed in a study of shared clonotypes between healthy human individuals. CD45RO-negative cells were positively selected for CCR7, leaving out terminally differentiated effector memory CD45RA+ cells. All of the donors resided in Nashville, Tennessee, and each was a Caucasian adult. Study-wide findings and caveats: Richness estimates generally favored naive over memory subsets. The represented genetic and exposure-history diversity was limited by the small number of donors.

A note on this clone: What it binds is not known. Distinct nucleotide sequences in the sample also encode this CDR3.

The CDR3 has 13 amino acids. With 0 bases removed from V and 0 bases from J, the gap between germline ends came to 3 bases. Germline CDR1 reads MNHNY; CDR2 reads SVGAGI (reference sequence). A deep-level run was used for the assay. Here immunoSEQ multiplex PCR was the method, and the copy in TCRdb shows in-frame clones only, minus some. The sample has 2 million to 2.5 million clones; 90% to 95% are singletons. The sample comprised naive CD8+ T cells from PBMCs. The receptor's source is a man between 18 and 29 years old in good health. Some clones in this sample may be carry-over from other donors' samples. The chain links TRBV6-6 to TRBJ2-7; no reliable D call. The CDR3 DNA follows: TGTGCCAGCAGTTACTCCAACTCCTACGAGCAGTACTTC. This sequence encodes CASSYSNSYEQYF.